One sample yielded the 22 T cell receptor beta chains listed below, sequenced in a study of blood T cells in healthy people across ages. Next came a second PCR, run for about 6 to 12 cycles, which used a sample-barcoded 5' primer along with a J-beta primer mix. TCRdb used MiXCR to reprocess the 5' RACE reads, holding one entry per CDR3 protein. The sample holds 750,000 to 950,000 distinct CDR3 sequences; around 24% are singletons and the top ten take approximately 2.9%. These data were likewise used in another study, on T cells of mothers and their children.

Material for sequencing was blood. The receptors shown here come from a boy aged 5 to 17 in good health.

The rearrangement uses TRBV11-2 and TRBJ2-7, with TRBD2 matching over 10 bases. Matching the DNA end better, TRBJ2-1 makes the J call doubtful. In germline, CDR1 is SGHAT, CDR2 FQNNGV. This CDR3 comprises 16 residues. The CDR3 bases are TGTGCCAGCAGCTTCAGTTCACTAGCGGGATTCAATGAGCAGTTCTTC. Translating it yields CASSFSSLAGFNEQFF.

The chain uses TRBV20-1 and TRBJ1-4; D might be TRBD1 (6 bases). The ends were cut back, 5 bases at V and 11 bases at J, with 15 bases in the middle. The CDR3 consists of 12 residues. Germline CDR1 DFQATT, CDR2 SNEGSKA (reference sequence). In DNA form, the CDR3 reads TGCAGTGCTGTTGGGGACAATTCTAAACTGTTTTTT. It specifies CSAVGDNSKLFF.

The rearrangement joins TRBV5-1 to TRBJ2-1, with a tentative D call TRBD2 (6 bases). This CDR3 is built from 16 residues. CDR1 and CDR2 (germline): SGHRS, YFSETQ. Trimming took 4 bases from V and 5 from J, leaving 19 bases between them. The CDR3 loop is CASSRTPSGGNNEQFF. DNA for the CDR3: TGCGCCAGCAGCCGGACTCCCTCCGGGGGAAACAATGAGCAGTTCTTC.

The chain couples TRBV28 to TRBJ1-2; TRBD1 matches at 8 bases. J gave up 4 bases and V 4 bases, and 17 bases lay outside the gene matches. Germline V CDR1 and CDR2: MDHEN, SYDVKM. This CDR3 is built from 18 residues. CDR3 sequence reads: CASSSHNILFGTGYGYTF. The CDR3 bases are TGTGCCAGCAGTTCTCACAATATCCTCTTCGGGACAGGCTATGGCTACACCTTC.

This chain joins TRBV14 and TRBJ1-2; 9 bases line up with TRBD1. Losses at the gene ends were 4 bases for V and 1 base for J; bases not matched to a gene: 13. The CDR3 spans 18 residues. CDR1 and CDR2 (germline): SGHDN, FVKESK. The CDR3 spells CASSRSDRGTTYNYGYTF. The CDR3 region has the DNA TGTGCCAGCAGCCGATCGGACAGGGGAACGACCTATAACTATGGCTACACCTTC.

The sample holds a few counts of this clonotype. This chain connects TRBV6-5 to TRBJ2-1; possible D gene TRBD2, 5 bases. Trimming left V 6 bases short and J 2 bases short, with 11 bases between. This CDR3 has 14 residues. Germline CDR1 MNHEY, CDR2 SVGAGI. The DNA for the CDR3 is TGTGCCAGCAGCTCTAAGAGGGCCTACAATGAGCAGTTCTTC. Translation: CASSSKRAYNEQFF.

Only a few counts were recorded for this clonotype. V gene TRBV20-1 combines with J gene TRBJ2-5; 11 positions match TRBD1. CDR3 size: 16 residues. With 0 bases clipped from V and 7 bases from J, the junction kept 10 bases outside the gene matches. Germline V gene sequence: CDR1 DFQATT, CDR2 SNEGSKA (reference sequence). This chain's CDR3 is CSARDWDRGSGGTQYF. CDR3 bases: TGCAGTGCTAGAGATTGGGACAGGGGGTCAGGCGGGACCCAGTACTTC.

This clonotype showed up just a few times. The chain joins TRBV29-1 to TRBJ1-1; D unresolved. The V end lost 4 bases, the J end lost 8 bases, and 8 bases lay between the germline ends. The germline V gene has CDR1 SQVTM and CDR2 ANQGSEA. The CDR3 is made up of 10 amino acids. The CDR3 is CSVVYLEAFF. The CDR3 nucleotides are TGCAGCGTTGTTTATTTGGAAGCTTTCTTT.

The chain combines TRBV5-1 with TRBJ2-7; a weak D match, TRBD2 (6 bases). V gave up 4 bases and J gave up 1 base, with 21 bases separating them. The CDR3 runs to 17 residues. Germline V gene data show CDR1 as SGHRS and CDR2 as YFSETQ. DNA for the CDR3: TGCGCCAGCAGCCCCCGTGTCGGGACTGCGGAATCCTACGAGCAGTACTTC. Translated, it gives CASSPRVGTAESYEQYF.

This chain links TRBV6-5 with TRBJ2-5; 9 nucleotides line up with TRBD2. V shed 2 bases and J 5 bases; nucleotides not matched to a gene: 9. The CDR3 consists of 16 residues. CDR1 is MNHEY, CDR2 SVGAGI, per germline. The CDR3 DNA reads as TGTGCCAGCAGTTACGATCGGCGGGGGGGCGCTGAGACCCAGTACTTC. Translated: CASSYDRRGGAETQYF.

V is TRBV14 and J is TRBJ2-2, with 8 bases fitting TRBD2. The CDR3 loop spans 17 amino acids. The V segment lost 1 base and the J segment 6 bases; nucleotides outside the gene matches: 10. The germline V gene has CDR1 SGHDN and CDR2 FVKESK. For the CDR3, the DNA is TGTGCCAGCAGCCAAGGGGGACAAGCGGGGGCCTCCGGGGAGCTGTTTTTT. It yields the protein CASSQGGQAGASGELFF.

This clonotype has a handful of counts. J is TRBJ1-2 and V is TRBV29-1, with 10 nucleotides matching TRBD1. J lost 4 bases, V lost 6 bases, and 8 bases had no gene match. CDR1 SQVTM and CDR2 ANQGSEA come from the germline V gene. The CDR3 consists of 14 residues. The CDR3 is CSVPRTGGIYGYTF. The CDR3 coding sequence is TGCAGCGTCCCTCGGACAGGGGGGATCTATGGCTACACCTTC.

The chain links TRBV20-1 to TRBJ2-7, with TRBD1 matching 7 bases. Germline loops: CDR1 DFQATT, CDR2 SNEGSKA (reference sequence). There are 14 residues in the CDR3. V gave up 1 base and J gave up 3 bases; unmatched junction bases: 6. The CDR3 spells CSARAGTAYYEQYF. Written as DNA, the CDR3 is TGCAGTGCTAGAGCAGGGACAGCTTACTACGAGCAGTACTTC.

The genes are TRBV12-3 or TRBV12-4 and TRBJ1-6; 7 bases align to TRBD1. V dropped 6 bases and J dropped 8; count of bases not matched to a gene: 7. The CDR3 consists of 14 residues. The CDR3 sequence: CASSPDRRYSPLHF. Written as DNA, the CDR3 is TGTGCCAGCAGCCCGGACAGGAGGTATTCACCCCTCCACTTT.

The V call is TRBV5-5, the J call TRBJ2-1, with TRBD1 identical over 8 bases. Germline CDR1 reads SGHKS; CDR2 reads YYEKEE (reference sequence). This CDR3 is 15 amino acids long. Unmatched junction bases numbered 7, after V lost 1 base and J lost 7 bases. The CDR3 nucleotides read TGTGCCAGCAGCTTGCCAGGGGGCGCCGGAAATGAGCAGTTCTTC. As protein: CASSLPGGAGNEQFF.

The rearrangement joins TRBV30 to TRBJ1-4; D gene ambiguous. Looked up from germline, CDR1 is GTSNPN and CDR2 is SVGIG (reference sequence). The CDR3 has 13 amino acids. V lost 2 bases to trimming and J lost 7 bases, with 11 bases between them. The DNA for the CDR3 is TGTGCCTGGAGTCCAGAATCCCCTGAAAAACTGTTTTTT. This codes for CAWSPESPEKLFF.

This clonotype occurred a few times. This CDR3 reads CASSLGGVYNEQYF. In DNA form, the CDR3 reads TGTGCCAGCAGTTTAGGGGGGGTCTACAACGAGCAGTACTTC. The chain combines TRBV27 with TRBJ2-7; 7 positions match TRBD2. V shed 2 bases, J shed 5 bases, and the junction held 6 bases outside the gene matches. CDR1 is MNHEY and CDR2 is SMNVEV in the germline V gene (reference sequence). This CDR3 contains 14 residues.

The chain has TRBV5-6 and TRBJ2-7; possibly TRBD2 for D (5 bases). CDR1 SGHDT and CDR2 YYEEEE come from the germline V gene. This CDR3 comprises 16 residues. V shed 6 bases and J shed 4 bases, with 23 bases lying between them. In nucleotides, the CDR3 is TGTGCCAGCACCCTTGGGGTGAGGGCTAGCATTTACGAGCAGTACTTC. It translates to CASTLGVRASIYEQYF.

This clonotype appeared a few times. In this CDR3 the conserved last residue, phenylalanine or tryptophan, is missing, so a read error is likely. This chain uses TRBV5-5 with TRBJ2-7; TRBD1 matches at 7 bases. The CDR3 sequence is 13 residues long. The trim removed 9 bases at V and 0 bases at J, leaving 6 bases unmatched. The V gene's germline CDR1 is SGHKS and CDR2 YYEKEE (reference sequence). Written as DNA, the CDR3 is TGTGCCAATCCACAGGGGTCCTCCTACGAGCAGTACCTC. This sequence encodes CANPQGSSYEQYL.

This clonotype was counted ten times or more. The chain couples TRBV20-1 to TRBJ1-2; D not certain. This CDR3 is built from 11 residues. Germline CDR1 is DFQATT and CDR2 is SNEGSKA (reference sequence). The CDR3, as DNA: TGCAGAGCGCGGGTTAACTATGGCTACACCTTC. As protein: CRARVNYGYTF.

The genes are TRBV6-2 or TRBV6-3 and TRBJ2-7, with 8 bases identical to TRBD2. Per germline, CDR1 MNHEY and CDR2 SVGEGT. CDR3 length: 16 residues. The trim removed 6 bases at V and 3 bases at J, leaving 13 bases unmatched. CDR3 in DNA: TGTGCCAGCAGGGGTGCTAGAGCGGGGGTGCACTACGAGCAGTACTTC. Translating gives CASRGARAGVHYEQYF.

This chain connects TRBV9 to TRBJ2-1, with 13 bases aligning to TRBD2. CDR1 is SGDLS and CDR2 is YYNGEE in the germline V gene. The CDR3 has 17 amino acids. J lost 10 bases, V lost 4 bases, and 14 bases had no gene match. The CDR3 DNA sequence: TGTGCCAGCAGCTCTTCTAGGACTAGCGGGGGAGGATTCGAGCAGTTCTTC. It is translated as CASSSSRTSGGGFEQFF.